What follows is one T cell receptor beta chain and its context. Its antigen is undetermined. The CDR3 length is 13 residues. Germline V CDR1 and CDR2: LGHDT, YNNKEL (reference sequence). Deletions cut 4 bases from V and 10 bases from J, with 13 bases between. MiXCR, run by TCRdb on the RT-PCR reads, gives a single entry per CDR3 protein. Altogether some 500,000 distinct CDR3 sequences are present, 16% being singletons, with the ten largest covering 3%. The sample is drawn from a study of response to subunit inactivated influenza vaccine. Study-level points and caveats: Each seasonal influenza vaccination recruits few new T cells, the authors suggested.

The clonotype comes from a man between 50 and 75 years old who received an inactivated influenza vaccine. The sample consisted of CD4+ T cells sorted from PBMCs, taken around 25 months after vaccination. This sequence joins TRBV3-1 and TRBJ2-2; D is unclear. The CDR3 reads CASSPTRNPELFF. CDR3 sequence (DNA): TGTGCCAGCAGCCCCACCCGGAACCCGGAGCTGTTTTTT. Based on the CDR3 plus reference TRBV3-1 and TRBJ2-2, the full variable domain is DTAVSQTPKYLVTQMGNDKSIKCEQNLGHDTMYWYKQDSKKFLKIMFSYNNKELIINETVPNRFSPKSPDKAHLNLHINSLELGDSAVYFCASSPTRNPELFFGEGSRLTVL.